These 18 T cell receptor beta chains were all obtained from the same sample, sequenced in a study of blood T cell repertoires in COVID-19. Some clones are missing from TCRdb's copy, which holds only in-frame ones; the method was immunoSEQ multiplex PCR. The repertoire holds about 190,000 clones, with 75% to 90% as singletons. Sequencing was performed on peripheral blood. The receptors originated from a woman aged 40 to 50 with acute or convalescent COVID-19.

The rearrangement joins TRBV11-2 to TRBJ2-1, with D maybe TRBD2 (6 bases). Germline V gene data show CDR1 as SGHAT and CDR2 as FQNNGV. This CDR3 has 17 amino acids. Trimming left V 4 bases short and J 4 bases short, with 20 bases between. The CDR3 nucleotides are TGTGCCAGCAGCTGGTTTGGGGGGACGCCCGATTACAATGAGCAGTTCTTC. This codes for CASSWFGGTPDYNEQFF. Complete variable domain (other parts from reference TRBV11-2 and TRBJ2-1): EAGVAQSPRYKIIEKRQSVAFWCNPISGHATLYWYQQILGQGPKLLIQFQNNGVVDDSQLPKDRFSAERLKGVDSTLKIQPAKLEDSAVYLCASSWFGGTPDYNEQFFGPGTRLTVL.

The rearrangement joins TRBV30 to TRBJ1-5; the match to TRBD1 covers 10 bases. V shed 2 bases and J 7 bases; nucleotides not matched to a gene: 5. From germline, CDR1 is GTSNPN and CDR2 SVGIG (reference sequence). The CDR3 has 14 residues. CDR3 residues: CAWSRGQGRQPQHF. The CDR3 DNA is TGTGCCTGGAGTAGGGGACAGGGGAGACAGCCCCAGCATTTT. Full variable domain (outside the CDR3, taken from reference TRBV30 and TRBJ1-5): SQTIHQWPATLVQPVGSPLSLECTVEGTSNPNLYWYRQAAGRGLQLLFYSVGIGQISSEVPQNLSASRPQDRQFILSSKKLLLSDSGFYLCAWSRGQGRQPQHFGDGTRLSIL.

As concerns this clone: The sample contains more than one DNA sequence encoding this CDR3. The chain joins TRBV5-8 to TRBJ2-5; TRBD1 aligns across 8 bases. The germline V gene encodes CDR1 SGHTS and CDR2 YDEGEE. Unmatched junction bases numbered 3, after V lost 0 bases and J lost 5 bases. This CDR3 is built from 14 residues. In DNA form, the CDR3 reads TGTGCCAGCAGCTTGGGACAGGGGAGGGAGACCCAGTACTTC. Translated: CASSLGQGRETQYF.

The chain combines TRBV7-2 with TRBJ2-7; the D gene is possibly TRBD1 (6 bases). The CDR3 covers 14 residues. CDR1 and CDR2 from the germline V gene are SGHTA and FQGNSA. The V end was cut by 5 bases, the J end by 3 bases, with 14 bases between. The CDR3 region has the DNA TGTGCCAGCAGCCGTTACAGGGAAAACTACGAGCAGTACTTC. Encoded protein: CASSRYRENYEQYF.

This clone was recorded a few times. The CDR3 spells CASSLSSGWSTEAFF. The DNA for the CDR3 is TGTGCCAGCAGTCTCTCTTCAGGGTGGTCTACTGAAGCTTTCTTT. The chain uses TRBV28 and TRBJ1-1; TRBD1 might be the D (5 bases). Germline CDR1 MDHEN, CDR2 SYDVKM. This CDR3 region has 15 residues. With 5 bases removed from V and 5 bases from J, the gap between germline ends came to 18 bases.

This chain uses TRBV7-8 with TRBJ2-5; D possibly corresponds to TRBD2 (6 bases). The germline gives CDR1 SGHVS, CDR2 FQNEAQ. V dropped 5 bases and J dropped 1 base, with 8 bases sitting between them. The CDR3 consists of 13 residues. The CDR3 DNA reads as TGTGCCAGCAGCCTGGGACTCCAAGAGACCCAGTACTTC. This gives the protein CASSLGLQETQYF.

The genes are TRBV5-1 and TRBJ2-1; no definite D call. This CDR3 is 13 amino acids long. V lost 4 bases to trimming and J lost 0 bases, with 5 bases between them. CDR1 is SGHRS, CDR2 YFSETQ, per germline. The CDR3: CASSLSSYNEQFF. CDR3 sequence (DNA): TGCGCCAGCAGCCTTAGCTCCTACAATGAGCAGTTCTTC. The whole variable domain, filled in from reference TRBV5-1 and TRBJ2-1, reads KAGVTQTPRYLIKTRGQQVTLSCSPISGHRSVSWYQQTPGQGLQFLFEYFSETQRNKGNFPGRFSGRQFSNSRSEMNVSTLELGDSALYLCASSLSSYNEQFFGPGTRLTVL.

The CDR3 DNA is TGTGCCAGCAGCCAAGAGGGGGACACCAACACTGAAGCTTTCTTT. Its protein product is CASSQEGDTNTEAFF. The chain couples TRBV3-1 (or the pseudogene TRBV3-2) to TRBJ1-1, with a weak D call TRBD1 (6 bases). CDR1 is LGHDT and CDR2 is YNNKEL in the germline V gene (reference sequence). The CDR3 loop spans 15 amino acids. Trimming removed 0 bases at V and 2 bases at J, with 10 bases between.

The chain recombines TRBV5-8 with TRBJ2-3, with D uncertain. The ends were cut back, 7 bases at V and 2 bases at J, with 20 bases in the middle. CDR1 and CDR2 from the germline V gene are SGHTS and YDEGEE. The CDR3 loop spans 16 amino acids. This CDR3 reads CASFFPAAPLTDTQYF. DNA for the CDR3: TGTGCCAGCTTCTTCCCGGCGGCACCCCTCACAGATACGCAGTATTTT.

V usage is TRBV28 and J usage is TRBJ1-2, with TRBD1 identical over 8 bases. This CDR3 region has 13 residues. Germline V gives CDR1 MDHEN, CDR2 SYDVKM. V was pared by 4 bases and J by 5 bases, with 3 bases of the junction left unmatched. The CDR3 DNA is TGTGCCAGCAGTTGGGGACAGGCTTATGGCTACACCTTC. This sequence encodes CASSWGQAYGYTF.

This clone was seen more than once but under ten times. CDR3 nucleotides: TGTGCCAGCAGCTTACGGATTGAGGGCGGACTCCAGCATTTT. Translation: CASSLRIEGGLQHF. The V gene is TRBV7-2, the J gene TRBJ1-5, with unresolved D. The V end lost 2 bases, the J end lost 12 bases, and 17 bases lay between the germline ends. The CDR3 consists of 14 residues. Germline V gene lookup returns CDR1 SGHTA and CDR2 FQGNSA.

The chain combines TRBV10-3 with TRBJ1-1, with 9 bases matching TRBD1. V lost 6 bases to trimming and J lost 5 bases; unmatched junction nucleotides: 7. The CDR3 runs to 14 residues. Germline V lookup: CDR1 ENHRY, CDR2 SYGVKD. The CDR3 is CAISLQGAGTEAFF. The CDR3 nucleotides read TGTGCCATCAGCCTACAGGGGGCGGGGACTGAAGCTTTCTTT.

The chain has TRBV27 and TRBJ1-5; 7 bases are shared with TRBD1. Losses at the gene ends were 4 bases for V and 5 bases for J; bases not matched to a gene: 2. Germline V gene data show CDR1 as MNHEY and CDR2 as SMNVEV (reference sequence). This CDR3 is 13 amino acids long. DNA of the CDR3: TGTGCCAGCAGTTGGGACAGAGATCAGCCCCAGCATTTT. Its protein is CASSWDRDQPQHF.

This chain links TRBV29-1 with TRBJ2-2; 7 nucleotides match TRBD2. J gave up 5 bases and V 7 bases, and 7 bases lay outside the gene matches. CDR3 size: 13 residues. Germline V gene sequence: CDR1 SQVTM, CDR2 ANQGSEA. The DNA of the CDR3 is TGCAGCGCCAGCGGGACTTCTACCGGGGAGCTGTTTTTT. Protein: CSASGTSTGELFF.

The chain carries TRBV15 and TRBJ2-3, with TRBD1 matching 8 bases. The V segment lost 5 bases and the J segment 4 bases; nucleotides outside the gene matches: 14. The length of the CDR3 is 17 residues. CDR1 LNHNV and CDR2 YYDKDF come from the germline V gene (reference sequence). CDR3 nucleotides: TGTGCCACCAGCTCTCCCGCACAGGGGGACGTTTCAGATACGCAGTATTTT. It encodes CATSSPAQGDVSDTQYF.

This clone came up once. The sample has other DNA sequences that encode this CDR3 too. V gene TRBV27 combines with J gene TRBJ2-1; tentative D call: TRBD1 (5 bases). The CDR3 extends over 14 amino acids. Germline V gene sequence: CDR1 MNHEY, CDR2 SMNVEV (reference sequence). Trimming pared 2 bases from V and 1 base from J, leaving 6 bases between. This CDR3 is CASSLQGSYNEQFF. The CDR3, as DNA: TGTGCCAGCAGTTTACAGGGATCCTACAATGAGCAGTTCTTC.

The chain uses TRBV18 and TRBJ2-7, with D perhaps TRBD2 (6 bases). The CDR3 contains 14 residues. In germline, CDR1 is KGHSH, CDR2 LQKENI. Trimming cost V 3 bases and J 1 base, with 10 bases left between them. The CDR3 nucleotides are TGTGCCAGCTCACCCGGGGGATTTTCCTACGAGCAGTACTTC. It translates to CASSPGGFSYEQYF. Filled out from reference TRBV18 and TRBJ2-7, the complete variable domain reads NAGVMQNPRHLVRRRGQEARLRCSPMKGHSHVYWYRQLPEEGLKFMVYLQKENIIDESGMPKERFSAEFPKEGPSILRIQQVVRGDSAAYFCASSPGGFSYEQYFGPGTRLTVT.

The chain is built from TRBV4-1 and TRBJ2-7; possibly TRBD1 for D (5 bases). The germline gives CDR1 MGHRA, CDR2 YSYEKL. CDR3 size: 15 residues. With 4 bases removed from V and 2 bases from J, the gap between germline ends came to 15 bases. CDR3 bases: TGCGCCAGCAGCCGGGGCCCGGCTAATCCCTACGAGCAGTACTTC. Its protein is CASSRGPANPYEQYF.